This T cell receptor (beta chain) was observed in a study of blood T cell repertoires in COVID-19. There are 16 residues in the CDR3. Germline CDR1 reads LGHNA; CDR2 reads YSLEER. V lost 1 base to trimming and J lost 0 bases; unmatched junction nucleotides: 1. Some clones are missing from TCRdb's copy, which holds only in-frame ones; the method was immunoSEQ multiplex PCR. The sample holds around 190,000 clones, roughly 80% seen once. This TCR was sampled from a woman aged 70-85 years with COVID-19, enrolled during active disease. This chain joins TRBV4-3 and TRBJ2-2; 8 bases are shared with TRBD1. Sequenced material: peripheral blood. In DNA, the CDR3 is TGCGCCAGCAGCCAAGGACAGGGGTCGAACACCGGGGAGCTGTTTTTT. Translating gives CASSQGQGSNTGELFF.